This TCR beta chain was found in a study of molecular identifiers for immune sequencing clone quantification. Study background: Naive CD8 cell RNA, from approximately 20,000 or 100,000 cells, was split five ways in replicates, with four sequenced. Study-level results: In naive cells, under 1% of molecules belonged to clones above 20 RNA copies, against over 98% in effector cells.

This clonotype appeared a few times. The antigen is not known. With a much larger clone just one base away, this may be a read error. Each CDR3 protein gets one entry after TCRdb re-called the PCR reads with MiXCR. This table holds over 600,000 distinct CDR3 sequences, 15% to 20% found once. Naive CD8 T cells were sorted, and the gate applied was CD8+CD4-CCR7+CD45RA+. Sequencing input: naive CD8+ T cells from blood, with Jurkat cell RNA spiked in. The subset: FACS-sorted CD8+CD4-CCR7+CD45RA+ naive T cells. This TCR came from a human donor in good health. Some libraries in this study had Jurkat cell RNA spiked in.

The CDR3 sequence is CASSSGREQPRHF. The DNA for the CDR3 is TGTGCCAGCAGTTCAGGACGTGAACAGCCCCGGCATTTT. The chain couples TRBV27 to TRBJ1-5, with no clear D. Germline loops: CDR1 MNHEY, CDR2 SMNVEV (reference sequence). This CDR3 region has 13 residues.